The 9 T cell receptor beta chains below were found in one sample sequenced in a study of T cell changes during pregnancy in multiple sclerosis. Assay used: immunoSEQ multiplex PCR; TCRdb lists only in-frame clones, some missing. This table holds around 30,000 clones, nearly 90% found once. The sample in question was CD4+ T cells from peripheral blood mononuclear cells, obtained in the third trimester of pregnancy. The source of these receptors is a female donor in good health, enrolled as a control in a pregnancy study.

The J gene is TRBJ1-2, the V gene TRBV5-4; D is unresolved. The CDR3 has 13 residues. Trimming pared 3 bases from V and 0 bases from J, leaving 6 bases between. CDR1 SGHNT and CDR2 YYREEE come from the germline V gene (reference sequence). CDR3: CASSSSANYGYTF. For the CDR3, the DNA is TGTGCCAGCAGCTCCTCGGCTAACTATGGCTACACCTTC.

V gene TRBV5-6 combines with J gene TRBJ1-4; 8 nucleotides line up with TRBD1. Trimming removed 3 bases from V and 5 bases from J; junction bases left unmatched: 12. Germline lookup yields CDR1 SGHDT and CDR2 YYEEEE. The CDR3 contains 17 residues. CDR3 sequence reads: CASSSYTRTGKNEKLFF. The CDR3 DNA sequence: TGTGCCAGCAGCTCCTACACTAGGACAGGGAAGAATGAAAAACTGTTTTTT.

The CDR3 DNA sequence: TGTGCCAGCAGTTCAAACAGGGCCCCGCCGTTCTTC. Encoded protein: CASSSNRAPPFF. The chain recombines TRBV27 with TRBJ2-1; D may be TRBD1 (6 bases). V gave up 4 bases and J gave up 15 bases, with 16 bases separating them. CDR1 and CDR2 (germline): MNHEY, SMNVEV (reference sequence). The CDR3 has 12 amino acids.

The V and J genes are TRBV7-9 and TRBJ2-3, with D unclear. Trimming took off 8 bases at V and 2 bases at J, with 14 bases between the two ends. Germline V gene lookup returns CDR1 SEHNR and CDR2 FQNEAQ (reference sequence). This CDR3 comprises 14 residues. The CDR3 DNA sequence: TGTGCCAGCGGGTTAGGCCCAGTCACAGATACGCAGTATTTT. Protein sequence: CASGLGPVTDTQYF.

The chain employs TRBV9 and TRBJ2-7; TRBD2 matches at 9 bases. The V gene's germline CDR1 is SGDLS and CDR2 YYNGEE. J lost 5 bases, V lost 4 bases, and 10 bases had no gene match. CDR3 length equals 15 residues. CDR3 amino acids: CASSPSGTSIHEQYF. CDR3 sequence (DNA): TGTGCCAGCAGCCCGTCCGGGACTAGCATCCACGAGCAGTACTTC.

This clone has a single count. In DNA, the CDR3 is TGTGCCAGTAGTACCTTAAGTGACTTAGCCAAAAACATTCAGTACTTC. Translation: CASSTLSDLAKNIQYF. This chain links TRBV19 with TRBJ2-4, with unresolved D. The V gene's germline CDR1 is LNHDA and CDR2 SQIVND (reference sequence). V lost 4 bases to trimming and J lost 0 bases, with 13 bases between them. The CDR3 spans 16 residues.

The chain is built from TRBV7-9 and TRBJ1-1, with 8 nucleotides matching TRBD1. The ends lost 5 bases at V and 6 bases at J; junction bases unmatched: 8. The CDR3 runs to 14 residues. Germline V CDR1 and CDR2: SEHNR, FQNEAQ (reference sequence). The chain's CDR3 is CASSPHGQGAEAFF. The CDR3 coding sequence is TGTGCCAGCAGCCCCCATGGACAGGGCGCTGAAGCTTTCTTT.

V usage is TRBV10-1 and J usage is TRBJ1-1, with 7 positions matching TRBD1. This CDR3 is built from 14 residues. V shed 0 bases and J 5 bases; nucleotides not matched to a gene: 3. Germline V CDR1 and CDR2: WNHNN, SYGVQD (reference sequence). Written as DNA, the CDR3 is TGCGCCAGCAGTGAGTCTGGACAGGCGACTGAAGCTTTCTTT. Protein: CASSESGQATEAFF.

The chain recombines TRBV6-5 with TRBJ2-1, with D possibly being TRBD2 (6 bases). The CDR3 contains 15 residues. The germline V gene encodes CDR1 MNHEY and CDR2 SVGAGI. The V and J ends lost 2 bases and 1 base respectively, with 9 bases between them. The chain's CDR3 is CASSYRGLSYNEQFF. The CDR3 DNA reads TGTGCCAGCAGTTACCGGGGGTTATCCTACAATGAGCAGTTCTTC.